The 7 T cell receptor beta chains reported below all come from one sample, sequenced in a study of T cells in Graves' hyperthyroidism and ophthalmopathy. RNA transcripts gave rise to amplified TCR beta CDR3 regions. HTBI primers were used for first-round RT-PCR of the TCR CDR3. TCRdb called the multiplex PCR reads again in MiXCR, with one record for every CDR3 protein. Here the sample spans some 560,000 distinct CDR3 sequences, 15% to 18% being singletons. Input material: blood. The receptors were sampled from a woman aged 25-40 years with Graves' hyperthyroidism.

The CDR3 DNA reads TGTGCCTGGACCGTCGGGCAGGGGGATCAGCCCCAGCATTTT. This gives the protein CAWTVGQGDQPQHF. The V gene is TRBV30, the J gene TRBJ1-5; 7 bases fit TRBD1. The V gene's germline CDR1 is GTSNPN and CDR2 SVGIG (reference sequence). V shed 4 bases, J shed 5 bases, and the junction held 8 bases outside the gene matches. The CDR3 spans 14 residues.

CDR3 in amino acids: CASSSVQDTYEQYF. The CDR3 DNA is TGTGCCAGCAGCTCCGTACAGGACACCTACGAGCAGTACTTC. The chain carries TRBV11-2 and TRBJ2-7, with D perhaps TRBD1 (5 bases). Germline V CDR1 and CDR2: SGHAT, FQNNGV. CDR3 length: 14 residues. Trimming cost V 4 bases and J 2 bases, with 12 bases left between them.

This clonotype came up many times. This rearrangement joins TRBV7-9 to TRBJ2-1; 15 bases fit TRBD2. The CDR3 covers 15 residues. Germline V gene lookup returns CDR1 SEHNR and CDR2 FQNEAQ (reference sequence). J gave up 9 bases and V 6 bases, and 6 bases lay outside the gene matches. The CDR3 sequence: CASRPPGLAGGEQFF. In DNA form, the CDR3 reads TGTGCCAGCAGACCACCGGGACTAGCGGGAGGTGAGCAGTTCTTC.

This clonotype was seen many times. The V gene is TRBV5-5, the J gene TRBJ1-5; D gene unclear. Looked up from germline, CDR1 is SGHKS and CDR2 is YYEKEE (reference sequence). Trimming left V 2 bases short and J 15 bases short, with 12 bases between. CDR3 length: 11 amino acids. The CDR3, as DNA: TGTGCCAGCAGCTTCGGCGGATTACTGCATTTT. Its protein is CASSFGGLLHF.

CDR3 sequence: CASSPEGTPGLTYEQYF. The CDR3 bases are TGCGCCAGCAGCCCCGAAGGGACACCGGGACTGACCTACGAGCAGTACTTC. The rearrangement links TRBV5-1 to TRBJ2-7; D is tentatively TRBD1 or TRBD2 (6 bases each). The CDR3 spans 17 residues. With 4 bases removed from V and 2 bases from J, the gap between germline ends came to 22 bases. Germline assignment: CDR1 SGHRS and CDR2 YFSETQ.

Many counts were recorded for this clonotype. V gene TRBV20-1 combines with J gene TRBJ2-7; D is unclear. Trimming took off 6 bases at V and 6 bases at J, with 12 bases between the two ends. The V gene's germline CDR1 is DFQATT and CDR2 SNEGSKA (reference sequence). The CDR3 has 11 amino acids. CDR3 sequence reads: CSAPTALEQYF. CDR3 DNA sequence: TGCAGTGCCCCTACTGCCCTCGAGCAGTACTTC.

The chain recombines TRBV3-1 with TRBJ2-1; TRBD2 matches 16 bases. V shed 1 base and J 9 bases; nucleotides not matched to a gene: 3. The CDR3 has 16 amino acids. Germline V gives CDR1 LGHDT, CDR2 YNNKEL (reference sequence). DNA of the CDR3: TGTGCCAGCAGCCAAGGCGGGACTAGCGGGGGGGGTGAGCAGTTCTTC. This sequence encodes CASSQGGTSGGGEQFF.